The 4 T cell receptor beta chains reported below all come from one sample, sequenced in a study of early T cells in non-severe SARS-CoV-2 infection. TCRdb re-analysed the 5' RACE reads in MiXCR, keeping a single row per CDR3 protein. The sample has some 87,000 distinct CDR3 sequences, around 10% seen once; the top ten hold under 3%. The sequencing sample was made of whole blood. The receptors were gathered from an adult who was a healthcare worker with PCR-confirmed SARS-CoV-2 infection or an uninfected control (not recorded which).

The chain uses TRBV20-1 and TRBJ1-5, with D maybe TRBD1 (6 bases). The germline V and J ends were trimmed by 3 bases and 0 bases, with 15 bases remaining between them. The CDR3 is made up of 16 amino acids. Germline CDR1 and CDR2: DFQATT and SNEGSKA (reference sequence). CDR3 nucleotides: TGCAGTGCTAGGGAACCAGGGGCAATTAGCAATCAGCCCCAGCATTTT. Translation: CSAREPGAISNQPQHF.

This clonotype was counted ten times or more. The J gene is TRBJ1-5, the V gene TRBV28, with TRBD1 matching 7 bases. The CDR3 length is 14 residues. The V gene end was trimmed by 6 bases and the J gene end by 6 bases; junction bases not matched to a gene: 8. CDR1 and CDR2 from the germline V gene are MDHEN and SYDVKM. Here the CDR3 reads CASSLPAGGQPQHF. The CDR3 DNA reads TGTGCCAGCAGCCTACCAGCAGGGGGTCAGCCCCAGCATTTT.

The rearrangement uses TRBV6-1 and TRBJ2-3; TRBD1 is a possible D gene (5 bases). CDR3 length: 16 residues. Looked up from germline, CDR1 is MNHNS and CDR2 is SASEGT. Between the trimmed V and J ends, which lost 6 bases and 0 bases, there was a span of 16 bases. The CDR3 region has the DNA TGTGCCAGCAGCCACACCACAGGCGTTAGCACAGATACGCAGTATTTT. Protein sequence: CASSHTTGVSTDTQYF.

CDR3 amino acids: CAWSVGQVSNYGYTF. As DNA, the CDR3 is TGTGCCTGGAGTGTAGGACAGGTTTCTAACTATGGCTACACCTTC. The rearrangement uses TRBV30 and TRBJ1-2; 7 nucleotides align to TRBD1. V dropped 0 bases and J dropped 0; count of bases not matched to a gene: 4. There are 15 residues in the CDR3. The germline gives CDR1 GTSNPN, CDR2 SVGIG (reference sequence). The whole variable domain, filled in from reference TRBV30 and TRBJ1-2, reads SQTIHQWPATLVQPVGSPLSLECTVEGTSNPNLYWYRQAAGRGLQLLFYSVGIGQISSEVPQNLSASRPQDRQFILSSKKLLLSDSGFYLCAWSVGQVSNYGYTFGSGTRLTVV.